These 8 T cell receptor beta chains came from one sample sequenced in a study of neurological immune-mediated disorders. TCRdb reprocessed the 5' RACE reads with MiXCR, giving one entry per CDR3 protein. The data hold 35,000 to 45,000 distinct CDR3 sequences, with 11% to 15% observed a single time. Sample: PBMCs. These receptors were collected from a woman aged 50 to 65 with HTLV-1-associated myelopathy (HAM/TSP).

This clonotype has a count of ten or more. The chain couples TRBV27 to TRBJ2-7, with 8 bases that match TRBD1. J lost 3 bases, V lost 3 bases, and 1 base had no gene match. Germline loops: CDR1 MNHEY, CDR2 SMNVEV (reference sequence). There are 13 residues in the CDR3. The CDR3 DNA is TGTGCCAGCAGTTTCACAGGGGGCTACGAGCAGTACTTC. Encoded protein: CASSFTGGYEQYF.

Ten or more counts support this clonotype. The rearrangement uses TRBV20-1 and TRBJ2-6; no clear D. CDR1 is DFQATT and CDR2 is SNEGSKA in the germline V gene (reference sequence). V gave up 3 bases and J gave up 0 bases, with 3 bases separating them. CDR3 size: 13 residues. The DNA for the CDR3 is TGCAGTGCTAGGGCCTCTGGGGCCAACGTCCTGACTTTC. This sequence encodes CSARASGANVLTF.

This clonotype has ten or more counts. The CDR3 sequence: CASSQDLVGSYTF. The CDR3 nucleotides are TGTGCCAGCAGCCAAGACTTGGTCGGGAGCTACACCTTC. The chain links TRBV7-2 to TRBJ1-2; the D is unclear. The V end lost 5 bases, the J end lost 9 bases, and 16 bases lay between the germline ends. The CDR3 has 13 residues. Per the germline V gene, CDR1 is SGHTA and CDR2 is FQGNSA. The whole variable domain, remainder taken from reference TRBV7-2 and TRBJ1-2, is GAGVSQSPSNKVTEKGKDVELRCDPISGHTALYWYRQSLGQGLEFLIYFQGNSAPDKSGLPSDRFSAERTGGSVSTLTIQRTQQEDSAVYLCASSQDLVGSYTFGSGTRLTVV.

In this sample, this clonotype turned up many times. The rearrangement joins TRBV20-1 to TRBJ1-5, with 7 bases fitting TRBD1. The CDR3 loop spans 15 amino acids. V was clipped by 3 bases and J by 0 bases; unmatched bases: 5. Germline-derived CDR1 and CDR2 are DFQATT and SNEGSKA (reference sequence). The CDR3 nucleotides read TGCAGTGCTAGGCTCAGGGGGAATAGCAATCAGCCCCAGCATTTT. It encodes CSARLRGNSNQPQHF.

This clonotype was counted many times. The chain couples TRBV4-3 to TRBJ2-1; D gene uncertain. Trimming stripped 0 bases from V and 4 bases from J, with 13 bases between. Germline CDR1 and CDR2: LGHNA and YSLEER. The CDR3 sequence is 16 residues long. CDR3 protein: CASSQDGIGRYNEQFF. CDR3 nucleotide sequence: TGCGCCAGCAGCCAAGATGGGATCGGGCGGTACAATGAGCAGTTCTTC.

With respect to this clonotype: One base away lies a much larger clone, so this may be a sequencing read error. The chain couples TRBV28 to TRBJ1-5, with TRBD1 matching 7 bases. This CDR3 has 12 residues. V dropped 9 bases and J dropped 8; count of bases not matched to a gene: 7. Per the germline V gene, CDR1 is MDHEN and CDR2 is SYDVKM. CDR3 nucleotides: TGTGCCAGTCCGACAGGGAATAAGCCCCAGCATTTT. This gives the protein CASPTGNKPQHF.

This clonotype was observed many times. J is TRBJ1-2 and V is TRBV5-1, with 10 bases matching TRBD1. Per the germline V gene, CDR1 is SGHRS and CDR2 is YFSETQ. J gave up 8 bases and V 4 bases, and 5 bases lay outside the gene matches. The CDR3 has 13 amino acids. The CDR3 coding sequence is TGCGCCAGCAGCCCCGGGACAGGGGAGGGCTACACCTTC. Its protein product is CASSPGTGEGYTF.

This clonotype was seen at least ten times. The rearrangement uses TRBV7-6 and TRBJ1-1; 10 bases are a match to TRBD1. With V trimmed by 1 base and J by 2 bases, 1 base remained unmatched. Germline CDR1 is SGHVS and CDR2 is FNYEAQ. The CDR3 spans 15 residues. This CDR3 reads CASSLGQGANTEAFF. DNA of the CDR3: TGTGCCAGCAGCTTAGGACAGGGGGCAAACACTGAAGCTTTCTTT.